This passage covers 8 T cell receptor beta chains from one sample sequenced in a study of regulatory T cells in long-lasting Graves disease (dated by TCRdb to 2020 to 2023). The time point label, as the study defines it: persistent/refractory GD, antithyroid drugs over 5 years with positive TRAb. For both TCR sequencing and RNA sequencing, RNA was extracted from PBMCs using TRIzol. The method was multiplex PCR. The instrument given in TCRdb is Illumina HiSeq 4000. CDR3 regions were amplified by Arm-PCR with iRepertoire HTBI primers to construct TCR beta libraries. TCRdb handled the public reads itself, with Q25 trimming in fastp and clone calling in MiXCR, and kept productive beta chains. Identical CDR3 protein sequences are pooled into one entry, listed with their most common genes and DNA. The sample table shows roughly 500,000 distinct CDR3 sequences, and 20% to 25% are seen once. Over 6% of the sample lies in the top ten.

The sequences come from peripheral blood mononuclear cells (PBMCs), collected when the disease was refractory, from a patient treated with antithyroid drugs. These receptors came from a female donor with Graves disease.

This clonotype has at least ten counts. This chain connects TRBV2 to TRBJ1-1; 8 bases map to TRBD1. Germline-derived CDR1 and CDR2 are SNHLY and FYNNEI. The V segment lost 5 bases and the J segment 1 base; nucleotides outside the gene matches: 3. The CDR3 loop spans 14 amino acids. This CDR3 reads CASSRDRRNTEAFF. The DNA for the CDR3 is TGTGCCAGCAGTAGGGACAGGAGGAACACTGAAGCTTTCTTT.

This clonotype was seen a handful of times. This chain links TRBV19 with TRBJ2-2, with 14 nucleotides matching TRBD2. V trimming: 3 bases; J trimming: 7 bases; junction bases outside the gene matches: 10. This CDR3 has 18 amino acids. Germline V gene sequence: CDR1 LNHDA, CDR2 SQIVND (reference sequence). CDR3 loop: CASSIGLAGGLMVGELFF. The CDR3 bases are TGTGCCAGTAGTATCGGACTAGCGGGAGGACTGATGGTCGGGGAGCTGTTTTTT.

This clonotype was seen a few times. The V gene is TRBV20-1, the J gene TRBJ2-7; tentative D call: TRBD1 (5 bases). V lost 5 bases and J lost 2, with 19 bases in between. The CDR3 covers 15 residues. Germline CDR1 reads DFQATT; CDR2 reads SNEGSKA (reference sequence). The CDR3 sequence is CSARSGRVGTYEQYF. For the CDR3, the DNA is TGCAGTGCTCGTTCGGGCAGGGTGGGTACCTACGAGCAGTACTTC.

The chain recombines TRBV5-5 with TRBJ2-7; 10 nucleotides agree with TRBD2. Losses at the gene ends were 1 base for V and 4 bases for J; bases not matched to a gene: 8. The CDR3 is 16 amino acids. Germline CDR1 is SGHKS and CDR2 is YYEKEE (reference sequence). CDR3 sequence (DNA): TGTGCCAGCAGCTTGAGTCCTAGCGGGAGTCCTTACGAGCAGTACTTC. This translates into CASSLSPSGSPYEQYF.

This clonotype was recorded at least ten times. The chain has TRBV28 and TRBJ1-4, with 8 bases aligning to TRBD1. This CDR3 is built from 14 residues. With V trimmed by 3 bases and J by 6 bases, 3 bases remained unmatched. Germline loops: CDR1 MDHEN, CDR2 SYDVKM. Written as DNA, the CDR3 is TGTGCCAGCAGTTTGGGCAGGGGGCATGAAAAACTGTTTTTT. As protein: CASSLGRGHEKLFF.

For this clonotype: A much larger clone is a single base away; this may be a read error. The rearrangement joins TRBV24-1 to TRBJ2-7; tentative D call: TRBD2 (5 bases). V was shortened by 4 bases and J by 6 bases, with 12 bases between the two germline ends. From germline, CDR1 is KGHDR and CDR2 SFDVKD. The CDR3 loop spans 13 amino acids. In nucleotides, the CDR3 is TGTGCCACCAGTGACAGCGGAAGGTTCGAGCAGTACTTC. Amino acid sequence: CATSDSGRFEQYF.

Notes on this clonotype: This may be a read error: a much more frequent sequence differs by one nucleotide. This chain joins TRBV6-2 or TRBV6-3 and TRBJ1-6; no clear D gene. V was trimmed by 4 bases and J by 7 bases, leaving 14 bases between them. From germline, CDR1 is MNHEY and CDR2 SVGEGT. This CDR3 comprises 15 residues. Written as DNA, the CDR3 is TGTGCCAGCAGTTTTACCTGGACCCGAAATTCACCCCTCCACTTT. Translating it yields CASSFTWTRNSPLHF.

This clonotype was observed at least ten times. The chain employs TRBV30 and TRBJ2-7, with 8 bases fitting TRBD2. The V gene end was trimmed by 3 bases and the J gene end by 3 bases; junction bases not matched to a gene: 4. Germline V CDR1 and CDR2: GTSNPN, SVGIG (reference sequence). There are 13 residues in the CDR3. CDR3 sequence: CAWRLAERYEQYF. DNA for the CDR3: TGTGCCTGGAGACTAGCGGAACGCTACGAGCAGTACTTC.